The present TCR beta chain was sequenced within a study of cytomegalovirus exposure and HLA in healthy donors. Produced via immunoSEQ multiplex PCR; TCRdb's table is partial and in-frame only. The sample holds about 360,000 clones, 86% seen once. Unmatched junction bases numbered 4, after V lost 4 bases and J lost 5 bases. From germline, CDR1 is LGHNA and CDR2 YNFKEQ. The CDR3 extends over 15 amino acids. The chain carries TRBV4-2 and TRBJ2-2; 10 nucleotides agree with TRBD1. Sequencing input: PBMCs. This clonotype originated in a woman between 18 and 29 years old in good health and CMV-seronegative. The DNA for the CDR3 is TGTGCCAGCAGCCGCGGACAGGGGGAAACCGGGGAGCTGTTTTTT. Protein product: CASSRGQGETGELFF.